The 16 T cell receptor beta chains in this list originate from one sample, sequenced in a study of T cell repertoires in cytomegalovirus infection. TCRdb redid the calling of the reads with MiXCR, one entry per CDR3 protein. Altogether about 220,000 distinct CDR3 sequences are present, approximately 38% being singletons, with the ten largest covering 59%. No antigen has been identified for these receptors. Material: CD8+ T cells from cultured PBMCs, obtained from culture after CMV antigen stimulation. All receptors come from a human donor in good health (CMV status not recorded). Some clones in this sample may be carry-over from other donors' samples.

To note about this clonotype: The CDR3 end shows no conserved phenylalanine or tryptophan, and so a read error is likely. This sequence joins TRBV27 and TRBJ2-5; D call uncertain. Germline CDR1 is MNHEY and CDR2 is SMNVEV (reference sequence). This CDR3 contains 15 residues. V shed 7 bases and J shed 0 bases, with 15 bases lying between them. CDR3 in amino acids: CASTSLGSYQETQYS. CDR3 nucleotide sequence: TGTGCCAGCACCTCTCTCGGTAGTTACCAAGAGACCCAGTACTCC.

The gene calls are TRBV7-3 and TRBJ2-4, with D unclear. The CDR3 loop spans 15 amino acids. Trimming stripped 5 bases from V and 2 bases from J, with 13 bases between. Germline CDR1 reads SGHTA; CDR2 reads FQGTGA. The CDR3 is CASSTGLGTKNIQYF. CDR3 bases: TGTGCCAGCAGCACCGGTCTAGGGACCAAAAACATTCAGTACTTC.

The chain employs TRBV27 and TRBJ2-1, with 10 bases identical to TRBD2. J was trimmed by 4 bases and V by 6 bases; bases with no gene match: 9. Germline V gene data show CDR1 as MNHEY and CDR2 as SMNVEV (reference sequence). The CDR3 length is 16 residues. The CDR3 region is CASSSPGTSEYNEQFF. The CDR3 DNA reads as TGTGCCAGCAGCTCACCCGGGACTAGCGAGTACAATGAGCAGTTCTTC.

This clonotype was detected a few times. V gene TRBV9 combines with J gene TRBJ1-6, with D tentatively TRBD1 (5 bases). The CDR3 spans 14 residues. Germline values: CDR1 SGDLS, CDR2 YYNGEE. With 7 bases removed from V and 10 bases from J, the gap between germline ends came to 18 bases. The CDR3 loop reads CASGGERYGSPLHF. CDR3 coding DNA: TGTGCCAGCGGGGGGGAACGGTATGGATCACCCCTCCACTTT.

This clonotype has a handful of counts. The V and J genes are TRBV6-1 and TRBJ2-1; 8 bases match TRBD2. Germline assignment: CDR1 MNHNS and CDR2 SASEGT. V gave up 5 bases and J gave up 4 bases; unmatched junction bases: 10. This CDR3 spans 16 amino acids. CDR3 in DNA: TGTGCCAGCAGTCGGACGAGCGGGGGCCCATACAATGAGCAGTTCTTC. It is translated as CASSRTSGGPYNEQFF.

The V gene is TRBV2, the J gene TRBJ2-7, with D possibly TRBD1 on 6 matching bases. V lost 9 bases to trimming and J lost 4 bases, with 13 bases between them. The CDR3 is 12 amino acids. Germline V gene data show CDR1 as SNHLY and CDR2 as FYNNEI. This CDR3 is CASTGSEYEQYF. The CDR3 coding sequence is TGTGCCAGTACAGGGTCGGAGTACGAGCAGTACTTC.

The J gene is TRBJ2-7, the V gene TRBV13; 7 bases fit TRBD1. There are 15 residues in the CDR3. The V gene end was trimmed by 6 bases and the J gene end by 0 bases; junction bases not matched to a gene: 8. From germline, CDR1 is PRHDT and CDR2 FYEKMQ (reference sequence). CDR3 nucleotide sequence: TGTGCCAGCAGTGGCTGGGACAGACACTCCTACGAGCAGTACTTC. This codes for CASSGWDRHSYEQYF.

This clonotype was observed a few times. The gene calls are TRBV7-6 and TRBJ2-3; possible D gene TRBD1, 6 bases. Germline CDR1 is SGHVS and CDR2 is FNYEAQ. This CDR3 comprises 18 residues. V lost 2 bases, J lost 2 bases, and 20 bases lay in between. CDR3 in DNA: TGTGCCAGCAGCTTAAGTGGCTCAGGGGAAGGATTCACAGATACGCAGTATTTT. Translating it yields CASSLSGSGEGFTDTQYF.

CDR3 DNA: TGTGCCAGCAGTTTAGAAAGCGGGGCCTACAATGAGCAGTTCTTC. Amino acid sequence: CASSLESGAYNEQFF. V is TRBV28 and J is TRBJ2-1; TRBD2 aligns across 7 bases. Germline V lookup: CDR1 MDHEN, CDR2 SYDVKM. The CDR3 runs 15 residues. V shed 2 bases, J shed 2 bases, and the junction held 3 bases outside the gene matches.

CDR3 DNA: TGTGCCAGCAGCTTGAGGGGAAAAGAGACCCAGTACTTC. It is translated as CASSLRGKETQYF. The genes are TRBV5-4 and TRBJ2-5; D is possibly TRBD1 (5 bases). The germline V and J ends were trimmed by 1 base and 3 bases, with 7 bases remaining between them. Germline CDR1 SGHNT, CDR2 YYREEE (reference sequence). The CDR3 runs to 13 residues.

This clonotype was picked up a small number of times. CDR3 coding DNA: TGTGCCAGCAGCTTCCCTATAGCGGGAGATCCCGGGGAGCTGTTTTTT. It codes for CASSFPIAGDPGELFF. The J gene is TRBJ2-2, the V gene TRBV7-9, with 9 nucleotides matching TRBD2. V gave up 3 bases and J gave up 6 bases; unmatched junction bases: 8. This CDR3 has 16 residues. The germline V gene has CDR1 SEHNR and CDR2 FQNEAQ (reference sequence).

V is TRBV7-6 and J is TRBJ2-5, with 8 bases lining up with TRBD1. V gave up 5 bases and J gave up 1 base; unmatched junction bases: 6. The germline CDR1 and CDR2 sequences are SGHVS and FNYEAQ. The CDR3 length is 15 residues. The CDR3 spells CASSGGTGAQETQYF. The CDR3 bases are TGTGCCAGCAGCGGAGGGACAGGTGCCCAAGAGACCCAGTACTTC.

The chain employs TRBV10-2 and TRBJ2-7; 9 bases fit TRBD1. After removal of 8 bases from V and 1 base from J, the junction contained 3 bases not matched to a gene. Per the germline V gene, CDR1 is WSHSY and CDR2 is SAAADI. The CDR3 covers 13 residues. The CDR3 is CASGTGSSYEQYF. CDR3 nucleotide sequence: TGCGCCAGCGGGACAGGGAGTTCCTACGAGCAGTACTTC.

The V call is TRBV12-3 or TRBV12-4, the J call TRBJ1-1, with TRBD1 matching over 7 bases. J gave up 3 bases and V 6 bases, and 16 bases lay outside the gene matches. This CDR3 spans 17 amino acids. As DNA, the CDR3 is TGTGCCAGCAGGCTATTACGGGACAGCAATCCGTACACTGAAGCTTTCTTT. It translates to CASRLLRDSNPYTEAFF.

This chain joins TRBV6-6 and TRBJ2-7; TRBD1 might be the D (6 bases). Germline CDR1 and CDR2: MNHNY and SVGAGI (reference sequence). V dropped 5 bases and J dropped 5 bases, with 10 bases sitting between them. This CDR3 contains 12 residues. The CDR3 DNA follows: TGTGCCAGCAGTCGGAACAGGGACGAGCAGTACTTC. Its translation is CASSRNRDEQYF.

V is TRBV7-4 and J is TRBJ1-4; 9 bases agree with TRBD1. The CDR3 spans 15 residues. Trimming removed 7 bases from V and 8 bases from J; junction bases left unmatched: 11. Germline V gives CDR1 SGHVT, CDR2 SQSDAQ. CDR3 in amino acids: CASNSLQGAGEKLFF. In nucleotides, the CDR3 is TGTGCCAGCAACTCACTACAGGGGGCAGGAGAAAAACTGTTTTTT.